The TCR beta chain under discussion was sequenced for a study of T cell responses to AZD1222 COVID-19 vaccine. Points from the study as a whole: Across the whole spike, CD4 TCRs peaked at regions 160-218 and 743-854. Nearly half of unique spike-specific TCRs reportedly avoided B.1.351 and B.1.1.7 mutated regions. The sample set comprised mostly white British donors with more females, and clonal diversity was possibly underestimated.

V lost 0 bases and J lost 7, with 16 bases in between. Germline V gene lookup returns CDR1 SGDLS and CDR2 YYNGEE. This CDR3 is built from 15 residues. Recipients boosted at about 4 weeks or about 12 weeks are pooled. Some clones are missing from TCRdb's copy, which holds only in-frame ones; the method was immunoSEQ multiplex PCR. Of approximately 100,000 clones in the sample, roughly 86% were seen once. On this clone itself: Its antigen is unidentified.

The receptor's source is an adult who received the AZD1222 COVID-19 vaccine. The rearrangement links TRBV9 to TRBJ1-1; perhaps TRBD1 as D (6 bases). Sequences were derived from peripheral blood, sampled 28 days after the second AZD1222 dose. CDR3 in amino acids: CASSVDALGAVEAFF. The CDR3 nucleotides are TGTGCCAGCAGCGTAGACGCCTTGGGGGCGGTTGAAGCTTTCTTT.